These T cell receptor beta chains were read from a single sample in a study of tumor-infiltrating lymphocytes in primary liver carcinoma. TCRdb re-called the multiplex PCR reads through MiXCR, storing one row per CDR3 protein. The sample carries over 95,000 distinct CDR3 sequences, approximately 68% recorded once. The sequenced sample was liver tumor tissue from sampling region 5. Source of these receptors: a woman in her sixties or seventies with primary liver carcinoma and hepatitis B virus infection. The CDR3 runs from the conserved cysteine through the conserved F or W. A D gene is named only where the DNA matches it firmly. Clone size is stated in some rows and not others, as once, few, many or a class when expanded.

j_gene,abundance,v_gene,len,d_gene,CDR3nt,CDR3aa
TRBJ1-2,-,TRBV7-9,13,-,TGTGTCAGCAGCTTTGGTGAGGGCCCTGGCTACACCTTC,CVSSFGEGPGYTF
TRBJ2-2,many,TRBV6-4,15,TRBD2,TGTGCCAGCAGGCGGGGGGGGCCGGACACCGGGGAGCTGTTTTTT,CASRRGGPDTGELFF
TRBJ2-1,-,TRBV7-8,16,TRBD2,TGTGCGAGCTGCTTAGTTGGGACTAGCGGGAGTAATGAGCAGTTCTTC,CASCLVGTSGSNEQFF
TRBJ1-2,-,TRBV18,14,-,TGTGCCAGCTCACCGGCGGGATCTAACTATGGTTACACCTTC,CASSPAGSNYGYTF
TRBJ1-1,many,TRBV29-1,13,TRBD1,TGCAGCGTCGACCGGACAGGGAACACTGAAGCTTTCTTT,CSVDRTGNTEAFF
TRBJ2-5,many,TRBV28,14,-,TGTGCCAGCAGTTTATGGCCGGAGGAAGAGACCCAGTACTTC,CASSLWPEEETQYF
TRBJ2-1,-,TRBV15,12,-,TGTGCCACCAGCCTATATCTAATTGAGCAGTTCTTC,CATSLYLIEQFF
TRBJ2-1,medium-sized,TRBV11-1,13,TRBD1,TGTGCCAGCAGGGCGGACAGGCGAAATGAGCAGTTCTTC,CASRADRRNEQFF
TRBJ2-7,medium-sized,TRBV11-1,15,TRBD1,TGTGCCAGCAGCTTAAGGACAGGTGGAAGCTACGAGCAGTACTTC,CASSLRTGGSYEQYF
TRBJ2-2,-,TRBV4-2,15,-,TGTGCCAGCAGCCAAGTTGTAGTAGCCACTGGGGAGCTGTTTTTT,CASSQVVVATGELFF
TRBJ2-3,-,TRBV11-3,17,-,TGTGCCAGCAATTTATCGTTTCGGCCGCTACGGACAGATAAGCAGTATTTT,CASNLSFRPLRTDKQYF
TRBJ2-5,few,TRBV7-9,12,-,TGTGCCAGCAGTTGGGCCCAAGAGACCCAGTACTTC,CASSWAQETQYF
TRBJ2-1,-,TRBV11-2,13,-,TGTGCCAGCAGTTGGAGTAGCGTGGCAGAGCAGTTCTTC,CASSWSSVAEQFF
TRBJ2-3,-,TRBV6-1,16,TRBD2,TGTGCCAGCAGTCCGGCGTTAGCGGGAGGGTGGGATACACAGTATTTT,CASSPALAGGWDTQYF
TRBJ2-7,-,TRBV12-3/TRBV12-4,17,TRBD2,TGTGCCAACAGTACCCCCGGGACTAGAGATCCCTCCTACGAGCAGTACTTC,CANSTPGTRDPSYEQYF
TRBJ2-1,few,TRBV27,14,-,TGTGCCAGCAGTTCTCCCCAGAGGGGCAATGAGCAGTTCTTC,CASSSPQRGNEQFF
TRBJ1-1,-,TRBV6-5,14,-,TGTCCCAACAGTTACTCGACTTGGTCCACAGAAGCTTTCTTT,CPNSYSTWSTEAFF
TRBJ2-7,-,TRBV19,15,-,TGTGCCAGTGGTTGGACCTCTGAGACGTCCTACGAGCAGTACTTC,CASGWTSETSYEQYF
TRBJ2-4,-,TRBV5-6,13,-,TGTGCCAGCAAGTTAATAGCCAAAGACATTCAGTACTTC,CASKLIAKDIQYF
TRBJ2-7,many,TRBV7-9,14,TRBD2,TGTGCCAGCAGCTCCCGGACTAGACCCTACGAGCAGTACTTC,CASSSRTRPYEQYF
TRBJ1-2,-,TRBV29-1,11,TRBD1,TGCAGCGTCGGACAGGACTATGGCTACAGCTTC,CSVGQDYGYSF
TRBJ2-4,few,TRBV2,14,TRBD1,TGTGCCAGCAGTGGGACAGGGGGCGGAAACATTCAGTACTTC,CASSGTGGGNIQYF
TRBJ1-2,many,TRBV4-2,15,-,TGTGCCAGCAGCCAAGAAGGGGGTCCTCTTTATGGCTACACCTTC,CASSQEGGPLYGYTF
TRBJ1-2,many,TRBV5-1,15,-,TGCGCCAGCAGCTTGGCCGGCGGCGATAACTATGGCTACACCTTC,CASSLAGGDNYGYTF
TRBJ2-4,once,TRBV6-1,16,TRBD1,TGTACCAGCAGTGAGGGGACAGGGGGCTGGAGGGACATTCAGTACTTC,CTSSEGTGGWRDIQYF
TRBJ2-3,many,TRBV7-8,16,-,TGTGCCAGCAGCCCCGTGTGGGGAACAAACACAGATACGCAGTATTTT,CASSPVWGTNTDTQYF
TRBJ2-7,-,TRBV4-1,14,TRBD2,TGCGCCAGCAGTCCCGCGGGGAGGGTCTACGTGCAGTACTTC,CASSPAGRVYVQYF
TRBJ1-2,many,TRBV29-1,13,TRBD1,TGCAGCGTGGACGAAGACAGGGCTGCTGGCTACACCTTC,CSVDEDRAAGYTF
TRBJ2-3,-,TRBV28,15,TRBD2,TGTGCCAGCAGAAAAGCGGGAGGGGCGATAGATATGCAGTATTTT,CASRKAGGAIDMQYF
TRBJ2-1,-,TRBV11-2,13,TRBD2,TGTAGCAGCAGCTGGACTAGCGGGGTAGAGCAGTTCTTC,CSSSWTSGVEQFF
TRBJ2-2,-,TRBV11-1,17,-,TGTGCCAGCAGCGCCCGGCCATTCCCAGTTAACACCGGGGAGCTGTTCTTC,CASSARPFPVNTGELFF
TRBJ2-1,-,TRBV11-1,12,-,TGTGCTAGCAGCCTTGACAGAAATGAGCTGTTCTTC,CASSLDRNELFF
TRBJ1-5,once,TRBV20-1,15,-,TGCAGTGCCCCCCAGGGGCAGGCCAGCAATCGGCCCCAGCATTTT,CSAPQGQASNRPQHF
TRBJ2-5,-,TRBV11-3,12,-,TGTGCCAGCACCACAGACACAGAGACCCAGTACTTC,CASTTDTETQYF
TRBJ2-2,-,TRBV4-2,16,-,TGTGCCAGCAGCCGCCAGGTCCGCGCGAGTACCGGGGAGCTGTTTTTT,CASSRQVRASTGELFF
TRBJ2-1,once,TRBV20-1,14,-,TGCAGTGCTAGATACGGGAGAGGGGGCAATGAGCAGTTCTTC,CSARYGRGGNEQFF
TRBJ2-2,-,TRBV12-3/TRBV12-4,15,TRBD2,TGCGCCAGCAGTTCTGGACTAGCGGTCACCGGGGAGCAGTTTTTT,CASSSGLAVTGEQFF
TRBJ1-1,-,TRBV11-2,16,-,TGTGCCAGGAGCCCACCCGGGGGGGCGCATACCACTGGAGCTTTCTTT,CARSPPGGAHTTGAFF
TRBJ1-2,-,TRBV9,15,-,TGTGCCAGCAGCGTAGGAGGCCGATCTAACTATGGCTACACCTTC,CASSVGGRSNYGYTF
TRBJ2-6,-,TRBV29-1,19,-,TGCAGCGTTGAAGCCCCCCCCGGGATAGGAGATACTGGGGCCAACGTCCTGACTTTC,CSVEAPPGIGDTGANVLTF